These 29 T cell receptor beta chains originate from one sample sequenced in a study of T-cell reconstitution after alpha-beta-depleted transplantation in children. Unique molecular identifiers were incorporated into the prepared TCRbeta library. TCRdb fed the PCR reads into MiXCR, producing one record per CDR3 protein. The sample includes some 200,000 distinct CDR3 sequences, 5.5% to 7% of them seen just once. The sequencing used PBMCs, collected before TCRalphabeta/CD19-depleted stem cell transplant. The receptors were gathered from a boy younger than 10 with acute lymphoblastic leukemia, due to receive a stem cell transplant.

The V and J genes are TRBV20-1 and TRBJ2-7; 11 bases map to TRBD2. The CDR3 has 17 amino acids. The germline V gene has CDR1 DFQATT and CDR2 SNEGSKA (reference sequence). CDR3: CCAIGGSSGRLSIEQYF. CDR3 nucleotides: TGCTGCGCCATCGGGGGATCTAGCGGGAGGTTATCAATCGAGCAGTACTTC.

The sample holds many counts of this clonotype. V and J are TRBV20-1 and TRBJ2-7, with 8 bases aligning to TRBD2. Germline V gene lookup returns CDR1 DFQATT and CDR2 SNEGSKA (reference sequence). The CDR3 sequence is 15 residues long. Unmatched junction bases numbered 5, after V lost 0 bases and J lost 1 base. As DNA, the CDR3 is TGCAGTGCTAGAGAACCTACTAGCGGTTCCTACGAGCAGTACTTC. It yields the protein CSAREPTSGSYEQYF.

This clonotype was seen ten or more times. The chain combines TRBV7-8 with TRBJ1-5, with D unresolved. Per the germline V gene, CDR1 is SGHVS and CDR2 is FQNEAQ. V was cut by 1 base and J by 0 bases, with 13 bases left in between. This CDR3 comprises 17 residues. As DNA, the CDR3 is TGTGCCAGCAGCTTAGGGATAGGAGTAAATAGCAATCAGCCCCAGCATTTT. Translated, it gives CASSLGIGVNSNQPQHF.

At least ten counts were recorded for this clonotype. The chain uses TRBV5-1 and TRBJ2-1; D is undetermined. In germline, CDR1 is SGHRS, CDR2 YFSETQ. The CDR3 spans 11 residues. Deletions cut 1 base from V and 6 bases from J, with 2 bases between. CDR3 in DNA: TGCGCCAGCAGCTTGATCAATGAGCAGTTCTTC. Its translation is CASSLINEQFF.

The table lists this clonotype with many counts. The chain combines TRBV10-3 with TRBJ2-7, with TRBD2 matching over 8 bases. Germline values: CDR1 ENHRY, CDR2 SYGVKD. The V segment lost 2 bases and the J segment 2 bases; nucleotides outside the gene matches: 5. This CDR3 comprises 15 residues. The DNA of the CDR3 is TGTGCCATCAGTGAGACCAGCGGGGGCCCCTACGAGCAGTACTTC. This codes for CAISETSGGPYEQYF.

The table lists this clonotype with many counts. The V call is TRBV27, the J call TRBJ2-7; unclear D gene. V was shortened by 0 bases and J by 2 bases, with 11 bases between the two germline ends. Germline V gene lookup returns CDR1 MNHEY and CDR2 SMNVEV (reference sequence). The CDR3 runs to 15 residues. The CDR3 loop is CASSLSASPTYEQYF. Here the CDR3 DNA reads TGTGCCAGCAGTTTATCGGCCTCACCCACCTACGAGCAGTACTTC.

The chain carries TRBV9 and TRBJ2-3, with a weak D call TRBD2 (5 bases). V was trimmed by 4 bases and J by 1 base, leaving 13 bases between them. CDR1 is SGDLS and CDR2 is YYNGEE in the germline V gene. The CDR3 has 15 amino acids. The CDR3 nucleotides are TGTGCCAGCAGCCCCCGACTAACAGGCACAGATACGCAGTATTTT. It translates to CASSPRLTGTDTQYF. Filled out from reference TRBV9 and TRBJ2-3, the complete variable domain reads DSGVTQTPKHLITATGQRVTLRCSPRSGDLSVYWYQQSLDQGLQFLIQYYNGEERAKGNILERFSAQQFPDLHSELNLSSLELGDSALYFCASSPRLTGTDTQYFGPGTRLTVL.

This clonotype was detected a few times. This rearrangement joins TRBV6-1 to TRBJ1-2; 7 bases are shared with TRBD1. With V trimmed by 6 bases and J by 7 bases, 11 bases remained unmatched. CDR1 and CDR2 (germline): MNHNS, SASEGT. There are 14 residues in the CDR3. The CDR3 is CASSAGTVPTGYTF. CDR3 nucleotide sequence: TGTGCCAGCAGCGCCGGGACAGTCCCGACTGGCTACACCTTC.

This clonotype was observed a handful of times. The CDR3 protein is CASTNLAGSLEQYF. The CDR3 DNA is TGTGCCAGCACCAACCTCGCGGGGAGTCTTGAGCAGTACTTC. The V gene is TRBV7-9, the J gene TRBJ2-7; D is perhaps TRBD2 (6 bases). The CDR3 length is 14 residues. V was shortened by 7 bases and J by 7 bases, with 20 bases between the two germline ends. Per the germline V gene, CDR1 is SEHNR and CDR2 is FQNEAQ (reference sequence).

This clonotype was seen more than once but under ten times. This chain connects TRBV12-5 to TRBJ1-3; D unresolved. Trimming removed 6 bases from V and 0 bases from J, with 6 bases in between. The CDR3 covers 13 residues. CDR1 and CDR2 (germline): LGHNT, FRNRAP. The CDR3 region has the DNA TGTGCTAGTGGCCCCCACTCTGGAAACACCATATATTTT. Amino acids: CASGPHSGNTIYF.

This clonotype was detected ten times or more. This chain links TRBV7-2 with TRBJ1-2; D unresolved. Trimming removed 1 base at V and 8 bases at J, with 11 bases between. The CDR3 has 13 residues. The germline gives CDR1 SGHTA, CDR2 FQGNSA. The CDR3 sequence is CASSLDWRRGYTF. The DNA for the CDR3 is TGTGCCAGCAGCTTAGACTGGAGACGGGGCTACACCTTC.

Many counts were recorded for this clonotype. The J gene is TRBJ2-1, the V gene TRBV6-1; 7 nucleotides align to TRBD2. This CDR3 comprises 15 residues. The trim removed 2 bases at V and 4 bases at J, leaving 5 bases unmatched. Germline V gene sequence: CDR1 MNHNS, CDR2 SASEGT. CDR3 DNA: TGTGCCAGCAGTGAATTGGCTAGCGGATACAATGAGCAGTTCTTC. It specifies CASSELASGYNEQFF.

The chain uses TRBV19 and TRBJ1-1, with D unclear. The germline gives CDR1 LNHDA, CDR2 SQIVND (reference sequence). The V and J ends lost 6 bases and 1 base respectively, with 12 bases between them. This CDR3 is built from 14 residues. The CDR3 nucleotides read TGTGCCAGTAGCAACTCTGATTCGAACACTGAAGCTTTCTTT. Amino acids: CASSNSDSNTEAFF. The variable domain in full, completed from reference TRBV19 and TRBJ1-1, reads DGGITQSPKYLFRKEGQNVTLSCEQNLNHDAMYWYRQDPGQGLRLIYYSQIVNDFQKGDIAEGYSVSREKKESFPLTVTSAQKNPTAFYLCASSNSDSNTEAFFGQGTRLTVV.

Many counts were recorded for this clonotype. The chain employs TRBV28 and TRBJ1-2, with 7 bases fitting TRBD1. The V and J ends lost 8 bases and 4 bases, in that order; junction bases with no gene match: 4. This CDR3 has 12 residues. Per the germline V gene, CDR1 is MDHEN and CDR2 is SYDVKM. DNA for the CDR3: TGTGCCAGCCAGACAGGGTTCTATGGCTACACCTTC. Translation gives CASQTGFYGYTF.

At least ten counts were recorded for this clonotype. The V call is TRBV12-3 or TRBV12-4, the J call TRBJ2-1; D uncertain. This CDR3 has 13 residues. V was clipped by 6 bases and J by 5 bases, with 11 bases between them. CDR3 nucleotides: TGTGCCAGCAGCAACTATGGGGACAATGAGCAGTTCTTC. Its translation is CASSNYGDNEQFF.

This clonotype was recorded many times. This chain joins TRBV29-1 and TRBJ1-1; 7 positions agree with TRBD1. J gave up 1 base and V 6 bases, and 2 bases lay outside the gene matches. This CDR3 is built from 12 residues. Germline V lookup: CDR1 SQVTM, CDR2 ANQGSEA. The CDR3 region is CSVRTGNTEAFF. CDR3 in DNA: TGCAGCGTGCGGACAGGGAACACTGAAGCTTTCTTT.

This clonotype has ten or more counts. This sequence joins TRBV25-1 and TRBJ2-7, with D maybe TRBD2 (5 bases). The length of the CDR3 is 12 residues. CDR1 MGHDK and CDR2 SYGVNS come from the germline V gene. The ends were cut back, 5 bases at V and 8 bases at J, with 13 bases in the middle. The CDR3 region has the DNA TGTGCCAGCAGTTCATGGACTGACCAGCAGTACTTC. Translating it yields CASSSWTDQQYF.

Worth noting for this clonotype: An end of the junction does not agree with germline; a read error may underlie this. The chain uses TRBV6-1 and TRBJ2-5, with 10 positions matching TRBD2. Germline assignment: CDR1 MNHNS and CDR2 SASEGT. This CDR3 has 15 residues. CDR3 sequence: CPSSENSGRRETQYF. As DNA, the CDR3 is TGTCCCAGCAGTGAAAATAGCGGGAGGAGGGAGACCCAGTACTTC.

This rearrangement joins TRBV29-1 to TRBJ1-1, with D perhaps matching TRBD1 (5 bases). Germline assignment: CDR1 SQVTM and CDR2 ANQGSEA. The CDR3 totals 13 residues. V lost 3 bases, J lost 5 bases, and 13 bases lay in between. The CDR3 DNA follows: TGCAGCGTTGATTCGGGGGAAAGGACTGAAGCTTTCTTT. It translates to CSVDSGERTEAFF.

By share of the sample, this clonotype is medium-sized. V usage is TRBV10-2 and J usage is TRBJ2-7, with 7 bases lining up with TRBD1. Trimming removed 8 bases from V and 0 bases from J; junction bases left unmatched: 7. Germline loops: CDR1 WSHSY, CDR2 SAAADI. CDR3 length: 14 residues. The CDR3 loop reads CASRPGTDSYEQYF. DNA of the CDR3: TGCGCCAGCCGCCCCGGGACAGACTCCTACGAGCAGTACTTC.

This clonotype occurred many times. The V gene is TRBV2, the J gene TRBJ2-2, with TRBD1 matching 7 bases. In germline, CDR1 is SNHLY, CDR2 FYNNEI. With 5 bases clipped from V and 2 bases from J, the junction kept 5 bases outside the gene matches. The length of the CDR3 is 15 residues. CDR3 nucleotides: TGTGCCAGCAGTCGAGGGACAGCTAACACCGGGGAGCTGTTTTTT. It is translated as CASSRGTANTGELFF. The whole variable domain, filled in from reference TRBV2 and TRBJ2-2, reads EPEVTQTPSHQVTQMGQEVILRCVPISNHLYFYWYRQILGQKVEFLVSFYNNEISEKSEIFDDQFSVERPDGSNFTLKIRSTKLEDSAMYFCASSRGTANTGELFFGEGSRLTVL.

The CDR3 region has the DNA TGTGCCAGCCAGCGGGGCGAGGGGGCTTTCTTT. Protein: CASQRGEGAFF. This sequence joins TRBV28 and TRBJ1-1, with D perhaps TRBD1 (5 bases). Germline CDR1 and CDR2: MDHEN and SYDVKM. The CDR3 is 11 amino acids. Trimming pared 8 bases from V and 11 bases from J, leaving 15 bases between.

This clonotype showed up many times. This chain connects TRBV28 to TRBJ1-1, with TRBD1 matching over 7 bases. Losses at the gene ends were 6 bases for V and 1 base for J; bases not matched to a gene: 8. CDR3 length: 15 amino acids. Germline V gene sequence: CDR1 MDHEN, CDR2 SYDVKM. Written as DNA, the CDR3 is TGTGCCAGCAGATTCTCGGACAGGTCGAACACTGAAGCTTTCTTT. Its protein is CASRFSDRSNTEAFF.

This clonotype was detected only a few times. J is TRBJ1-3 and V is TRBV5-1; tentatively, D is TRBD1 (6 bases). CDR1 and CDR2 (germline): SGHRS, YFSETQ. The length of the CDR3 is 15 residues. Trimming stripped 4 bases from V and 5 bases from J, with 16 bases between. In DNA form, the CDR3 reads TGCGCCAGCAGCCCGAGTAGGGACAACAGAAACACCATATATTTT. Translating it yields CASSPSRDNRNTIYF.

V is TRBV5-6 and J is TRBJ1-1; D may be TRBD1 (6 bases). The germline gives CDR1 SGHDT, CDR2 YYEEEE. CDR3 size: 15 residues. Trimming shortened V by 4 bases and J by 1 base, and 14 bases separated the two germline ends. For the CDR3, the DNA is TGTGCCAGCAGCCCAGACGGGGGCCGGAACACTGAAGCTTTCTTT. Translation gives CASSPDGGRNTEAFF.

The rearrangement joins TRBV3-1 to TRBJ2-4; D not resolved. Germline V CDR1 and CDR2: LGHDT, YNNKEL (reference sequence). The V end lost 1 base, the J end lost 9 bases, and 10 bases lay between the germline ends. CDR3 length equals 13 residues. The CDR3 coding sequence is TGTGCCAGCAGCCAAGTATCGTATGGCATTCAGTACTTC. It yields the protein CASSQVSYGIQYF.

This clonotype was picked up many times. The chain recombines TRBV7-2 with TRBJ1-1, with D perhaps matching TRBD1 (5 bases). The CDR3 loop spans 12 amino acids. From germline, CDR1 is SGHTA and CDR2 FQGNSA. V lost 5 bases to trimming and J lost 6 bases, with 10 bases between them. CDR3 DNA sequence: TGTGCCAGCAGCCCTGGGGGGGCTGAAGCTTTCTTT. Its translation: CASSPGGAEAFF.

This clonotype was seen at least ten times. This chain uses TRBV7-2 with TRBJ1-3, with 7 bases matching TRBD1. V was pared by 7 bases and J by 7 bases, with 16 bases of the junction left unmatched. This CDR3 comprises 16 residues. Germline V gene lookup returns CDR1 SGHTA and CDR2 FQGNSA. CDR3 sequence (DNA): TGTGCCAGCACCCTACTATCGACAGGGAACGCGAACACCATATATTTT. Its protein is CASTLLSTGNANTIYF.

Turning to this clonotype: A much larger clone differs from this one at a single base, so this may be a read error. This chain joins TRBV28 and TRBJ2-3; D is possibly TRBD1 (6 bases). Germline-derived CDR1 and CDR2 are MDHEN and SYDVKM. The CDR3 contains 15 residues. V was shortened by 5 bases and J by 0 bases, with 12 bases between the two germline ends. The CDR3 sequence: CASSLTGRSTDTQYF. Written as DNA, the CDR3 is TGTGCCAGCAGTCTCACAGGGCGGAGCACAGATACGCAGTATTTT.